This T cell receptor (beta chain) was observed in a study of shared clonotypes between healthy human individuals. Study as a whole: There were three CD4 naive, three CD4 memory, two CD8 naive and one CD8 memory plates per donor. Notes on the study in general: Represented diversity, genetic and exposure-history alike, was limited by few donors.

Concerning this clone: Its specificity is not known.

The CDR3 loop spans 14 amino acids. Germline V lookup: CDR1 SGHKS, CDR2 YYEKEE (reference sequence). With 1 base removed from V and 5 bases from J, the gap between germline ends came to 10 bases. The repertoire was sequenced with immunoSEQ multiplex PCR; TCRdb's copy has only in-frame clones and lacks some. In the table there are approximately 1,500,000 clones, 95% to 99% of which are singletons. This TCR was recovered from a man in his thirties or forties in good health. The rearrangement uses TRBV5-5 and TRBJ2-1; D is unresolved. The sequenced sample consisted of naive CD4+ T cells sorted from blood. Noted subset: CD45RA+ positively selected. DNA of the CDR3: TGTGCCAGCAGCTTGATATACCCCGACAATGAGCAGTTCTTC. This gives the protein CASSLIYPDNEQFF.